Below, 16 T cell receptor beta chains from the same sample are listed, as sequenced in a study of T cell repertoires in cytomegalovirus infection. TCRdb reprocessed the reads with MiXCR, giving one entry per CDR3 protein. This table holds roughly 110,000 distinct CDR3 sequences, roughly 31% found once. These receptors' antigens are unknown. The material sequenced was CD8+ T cells from cultured PBMCs, taken from culture after CMV antigen stimulation. All receptors come from a human donor in good health (CMV status not recorded). Some clones in this sample may be carry-over from other donors' samples.

The table lists this clonotype with many counts. V is TRBV7-9 and J is TRBJ2-1; no clear D. The CDR3 sequence is 16 residues long. Germline V lookup: CDR1 SEHNR, CDR2 FQNEAQ (reference sequence). Trimming left V 1 base short and J 4 bases short, with 14 bases between. This CDR3 reads CASSLVMGNRYNEQFF. The CDR3 nucleotides read TGTGCCAGCAGCTTAGTGATGGGGAATCGTTACAATGAGCAGTTCTTC.

The gene calls are TRBV7-3 and TRBJ2-7, with D hard to call. The germline V gene encodes CDR1 SGHTA and CDR2 FQGTGA. The CDR3 runs 12 residues. V lost 6 bases, J lost 7 bases, and 13 bases lay in between. CDR3 nucleotides: TGTGCCAGCAGTGAAATACCCGGGGAGCAGTACTTC. Its protein is CASSEIPGEQYF. Full variable domain (missing parts from reference TRBV7-3 and TRBJ2-7): GAGVSQTPSNKVTEKGKYVELRCDPISGHTALYWYRQSLGQGPEFLIYFQGTGAADDSGLPNDRFFAVRPEGSVSTLKIQRTERGDSAVYLCASSEIPGEQYFGPGTRLTVT.

This clonotype was seen a handful of times. This chain links TRBV7-3 with TRBJ1-1; 8 bases map to TRBD1. With V trimmed by 6 bases and J by 4 bases, 16 bases remained unmatched. The CDR3 loop spans 17 amino acids. Germline V gene sequence: CDR1 SGHTA, CDR2 FQGTGA. CDR3 in DNA: TGTGCCAGCAGTTCCCACCCCTTGCAGGGGGCTTCCACTGAAGCTTTCTTT. Protein product: CASSSHPLQGASTEAFF.

The genes are TRBV27 and TRBJ2-7; D possibly corresponds to TRBD2 (5 bases). The CDR3 runs 16 residues. Germline V gene data show CDR1 as MNHEY and CDR2 as SMNVEV (reference sequence). Trimming shortened V by 6 bases and J by 0 bases, and 18 bases separated the two germline ends. In nucleotides, the CDR3 is TGTGCCAGCAGGCCCGGACGGGAAAGTACCTCCTACGAGCAGTACTTC. Its translation is CASRPGRESTSYEQYF.

The CDR3 reads CASSDSTAGLSIYF. CDR3 nucleotides: TGTGCCAGCAGCGATTCCACCGCGGGTCTCTCTATATATTTT. The rearrangement joins TRBV7-6 to TRBJ1-3, with D uncertain. CDR1 and CDR2 (germline): SGHVS, FNYEAQ. V lost 5 bases and J 13 bases, leaving 21 bases between the germline ends. This CDR3 has 14 amino acids.

The rearrangement joins TRBV20-1 to TRBJ2-1, with D perhaps TRBD2 (6 bases). This CDR3 spans 15 amino acids. V lost 0 bases, J lost 0 bases, and 9 bases lay in between. The germline V gene encodes CDR1 DFQATT and CDR2 SNEGSKA (reference sequence). The CDR3 DNA sequence: TGCAGTGCTAGAGATCTCGGGAGCTCCTACAATGAGCAGTTCTTC. The encoded protein is CSARDLGSSYNEQFF.

This chain links TRBV9 with TRBJ1-2; 7 bases are shared with TRBD1. The germline V gene encodes CDR1 SGDLS and CDR2 YYNGEE. J lost 3 bases, V lost 0 bases, and 5 bases had no gene match. The CDR3 runs 15 residues. The CDR3 DNA reads TGTGCCAGCAGCGTAGGGGGGCAGGGGGACTATGGCTACACCTTC. Translation: CASSVGGQGDYGYTF.

This clonotype was seen a handful of times. V is TRBV18 and J is TRBJ2-7, with D perhaps given as TRBD1 or TRBD2 (5 bases each). Germline CDR1 KGHSH, CDR2 LQKENI. The CDR3 loop spans 15 amino acids. Trimming cost V 0 bases and J 6 bases, with 15 bases left between them. The CDR3 DNA reads TGTGCCAGCTCACCACCTACCGGGGCTACTGGCGAGCAGTACTTC. This encodes CASSPPTGATGEQYF.

This clonotype has only a few counts. This chain connects TRBV7-3 to TRBJ2-1; 11 bases line up with TRBD2. Germline trimming cut 3 bases from V and 6 bases from J; bases unmatched to any gene: 4. CDR1 is SGHTA, CDR2 FQGTGA, per germline. The CDR3 runs to 15 residues. CDR3 sequence reads: CASSLVSGGANEQFF. The CDR3 DNA follows: TGTGCCAGCAGCTTGGTTAGCGGGGGGGCCAATGAGCAGTTCTTC. The full variable domain, completed using reference TRBV7-3 and TRBJ2-1, is GAGVSQTPSNKVTEKGKYVELRCDPISGHTALYWYRQSLGQGPEFLIYFQGTGAADDSGLPNDRFFAVRPEGSVSTLKIQRTERGDSAVYLCASSLVSGGANEQFFGPGTRLTVL.

The rearrangement uses TRBV6-6 and TRBJ2-1; D is ambiguous. CDR1 is MNHNY and CDR2 is SVGAGI in the germline V gene (reference sequence). CDR3 length: 16 amino acids. V lost 0 bases and J 0 bases, leaving 9 bases between the germline ends. The CDR3 DNA reads as TGTGCCAGCAGTTACTCCTCCCCGACCTCCTACAATGAGCAGTTCTTC. This sequence encodes CASSYSSPTSYNEQFF.

This clonotype has more than one count but fewer than ten. V is TRBV12-3 or TRBV12-4 and J is TRBJ1-5; weak D call: TRBD1 (5 bases). V was cut by 8 bases and J by 6 bases, with 11 bases left in between. This CDR3 contains 12 residues. In DNA, the CDR3 is TGTGCCAGCGGGACCTACCCTCAGCCCCAGCATTTT. Amino acid sequence: CASGTYPQPQHF.

This clonotype was found many times. This chain connects TRBV7-2 to TRBJ2-2; the match to TRBD1 covers 8 bases. Germline assignment: CDR1 SGHTA and CDR2 FQGNSA. This CDR3 region has 16 residues. Trimming cost V 5 bases and J 4 bases; bases outside gene matches: 9. DNA for the CDR3: TGTGCCAGCAGCCCGGACAGGGTCCTTGGCACCGGGGAGCTGTTTTTT. It translates to CASSPDRVLGTGELFF. The variable domain in full, with the rest retrieved from reference TRBV7-2 and TRBJ2-2, is GAGVSQSPSNKVTEKGKDVELRCDPISGHTALYWYRQSLGQGLEFLIYFQGNSAPDKSGLPSDRFSAERTGGSVSTLTIQRTQQEDSAVYLCASSPDRVLGTGELFFGEGSRLTVL.

This clonotype was seen only a few times. The chain uses TRBV27 and TRBJ2-7, with 7 bases fitting TRBD1. J lost 4 bases, V lost 2 bases, and 11 bases had no gene match. The CDR3 contains 16 residues. Germline V CDR1 and CDR2: MNHEY, SMNVEV (reference sequence). The chain's CDR3 is CASSLRGDRVLYEQYF. DNA of the CDR3: TGTGCCAGCAGTTTAAGGGGAGACAGGGTATTATACGAGCAGTACTTC.

This clonotype showed up many times. The rearrangement joins TRBV2 to TRBJ1-1, with a tentative D call TRBD1 (6 bases). The length of the CDR3 is 15 residues. CDR1 and CDR2 from the germline V gene are SNHLY and FYNNEI. Trimming cost V 1 base and J 3 bases, with 12 bases left between them. CDR3 region: CASSEGTAKYTEAFF. CDR3 nucleotides: TGTGCCAGCAGTGAAGGGACAGCGAAATACACTGAAGCTTTCTTT.

This chain uses TRBV4-1 with TRBJ2-7; tentative D call: TRBD2 (6 bases). The CDR3 consists of 15 residues. The V end was cut by 0 bases, the J end by 0 bases, with 9 bases between. Germline values: CDR1 MGHRA, CDR2 YSYEKL. CDR3 sequence reads: CASSQDPGDSYEQYF. The CDR3 nucleotides read TGCGCCAGCAGCCAAGATCCGGGGGACTCCTACGAGCAGTACTTC.

The chain employs TRBV7-3 and TRBJ2-2; TRBD2 matches 11 bases. V lost 5 bases and J lost 2; bases outside the gene matches: 4. This CDR3 contains 16 residues. Per the germline V gene, CDR1 is SGHTA and CDR2 is FQGTGA. The CDR3 sequence is CASSPLAGGNTGELFF. The CDR3 DNA reads as TGTGCCAGCAGCCCCCTAGCGGGGGGAAACACCGGGGAGCTGTTTTTT.